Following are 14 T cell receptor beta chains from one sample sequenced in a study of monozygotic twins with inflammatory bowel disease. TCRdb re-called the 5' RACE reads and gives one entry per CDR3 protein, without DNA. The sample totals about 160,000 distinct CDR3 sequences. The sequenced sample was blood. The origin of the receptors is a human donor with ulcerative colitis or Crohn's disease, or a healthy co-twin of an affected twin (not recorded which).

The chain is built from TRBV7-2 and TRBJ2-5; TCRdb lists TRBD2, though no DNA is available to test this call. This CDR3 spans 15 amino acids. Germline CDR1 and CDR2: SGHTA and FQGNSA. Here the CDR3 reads CASSITSGRYGTQYF.

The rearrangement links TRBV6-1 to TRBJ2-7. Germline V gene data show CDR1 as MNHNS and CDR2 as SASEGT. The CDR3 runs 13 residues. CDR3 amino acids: CASSEGFPYEQYF.

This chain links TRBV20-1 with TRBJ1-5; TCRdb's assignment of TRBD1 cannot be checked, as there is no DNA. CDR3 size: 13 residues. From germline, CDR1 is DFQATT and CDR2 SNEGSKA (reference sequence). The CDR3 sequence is CSASRENNQPQHF.

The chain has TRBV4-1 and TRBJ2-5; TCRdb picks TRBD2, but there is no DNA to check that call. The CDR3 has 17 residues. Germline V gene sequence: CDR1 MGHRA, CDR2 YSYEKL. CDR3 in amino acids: CASSQGGTANLQETQYF.

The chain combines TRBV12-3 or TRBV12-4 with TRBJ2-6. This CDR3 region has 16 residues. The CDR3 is CASSLREHSGANVLTF.

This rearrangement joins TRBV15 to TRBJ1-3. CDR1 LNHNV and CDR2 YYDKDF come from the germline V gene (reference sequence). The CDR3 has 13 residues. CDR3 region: CATSRVSTPAIYF.

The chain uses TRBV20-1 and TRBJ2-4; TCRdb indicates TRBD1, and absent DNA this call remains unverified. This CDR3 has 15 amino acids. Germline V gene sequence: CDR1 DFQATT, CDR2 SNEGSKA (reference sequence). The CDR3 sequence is CSARDFKGSSDIQYF.

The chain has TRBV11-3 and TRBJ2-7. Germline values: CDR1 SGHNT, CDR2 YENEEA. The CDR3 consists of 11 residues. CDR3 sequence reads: CASSSFYEQYF.

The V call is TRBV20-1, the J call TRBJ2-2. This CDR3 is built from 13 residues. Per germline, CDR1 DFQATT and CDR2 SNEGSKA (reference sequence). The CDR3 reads CSAREGYTGELLF.

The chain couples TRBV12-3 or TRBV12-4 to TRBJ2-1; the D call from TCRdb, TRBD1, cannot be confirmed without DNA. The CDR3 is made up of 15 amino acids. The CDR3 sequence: CASSYRESSYNEQFF.

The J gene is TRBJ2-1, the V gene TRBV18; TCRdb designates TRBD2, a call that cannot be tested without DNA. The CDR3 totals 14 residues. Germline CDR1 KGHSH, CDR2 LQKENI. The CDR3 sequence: CASSPLEGKYEQFF.

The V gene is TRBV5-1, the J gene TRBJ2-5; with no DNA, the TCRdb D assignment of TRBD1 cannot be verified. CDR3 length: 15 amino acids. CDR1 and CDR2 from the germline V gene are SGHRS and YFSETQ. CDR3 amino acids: CASSSLSGRQETQYF.

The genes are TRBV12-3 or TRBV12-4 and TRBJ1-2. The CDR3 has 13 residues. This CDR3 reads CASSLGTVYGYTF.

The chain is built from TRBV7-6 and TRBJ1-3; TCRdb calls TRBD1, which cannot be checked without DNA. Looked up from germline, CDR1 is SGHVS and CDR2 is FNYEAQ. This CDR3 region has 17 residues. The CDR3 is CASSLGSRQADGNTIYF.